These T cell receptor beta chains were read from a single sample in a study of T cells after yellow fever vaccination. TCRdb re-called the 5' RACE reads with MiXCR, one entry per CDR3 protein. This sample has some 260,000 distinct CDR3 sequences, with around 5.3% found just once. This specimen consisted of CD4+ T cells sorted from PBMCs, obtained on the day of the yellow fever booster vaccination. These receptors all come from a man aged 18 to 30 who received the YFV17D yellow fever vaccine. The CDR3 runs from the conserved cysteine through the conserved F or W. Each record gives: D gene, V gene, J gene, clone size, CDR3 DNA, CDR3 protein. D genes are given only for firm matches. Only part of the rows carry a size: once, few, many, or a class if the clone is expanded.

d_gene: .; v_gene: TRBV3-1; j_gene: TRBJ2-5; abundance: few; CDR3nt: TGTGCCAGCAGCCTAGGGTCTGGCCAGGATGGACGGACCCAGTACTTC; CDR3aa: CASSLGSGQDGRTQYF
d_gene: .; v_gene: TRBV9; j_gene: TRBJ1-1; abundance: many; CDR3nt: TGTGCCAGCAGCGTAGGGAGCAGGGGCCTGAACACTGAAGCTTTCTTT; CDR3aa: CASSVGSRGLNTEAFF
d_gene: .; v_gene: TRBV12-3/TRBV12-4; j_gene: TRBJ2-1; abundance: .; CDR3nt: TGTGCCAGCAGTTTGATCGACCGGTACAATGAGCAGTTCTTC; CDR3aa: CASSLIDRYNEQFF
d_gene: .; v_gene: TRBV5-4; j_gene: TRBJ2-3; abundance: .; CDR3nt: TGTGCCAGCCGGCCTAAACACACATATACGCAGTATTTT; CDR3aa: CASRPKHTYTQYF
d_gene: .; v_gene: TRBV5-1; j_gene: TRBJ1-5; abundance: few; CDR3nt: TGCGCCAGCAGCTTCAGTGGGGCAGATCAGCCCCAGCATTTT; CDR3aa: CASSFSGADQPQHF
d_gene: TRBD1; v_gene: TRBV5-5; j_gene: TRBJ2-3; abundance: .; CDR3nt: TGTGCCAGCAGCTTAGCCCCGGGACAGGGGACTTATACGCAGTATTTT; CDR3aa: CASSLAPGQGTYTQYF
d_gene: TRBD1; v_gene: TRBV6-2/TRBV6-3; j_gene: TRBJ2-7; abundance: .; CDR3nt: TGTGCCAGCAACCGACGGGGCTCAGGGGGTACCTACGAGCAGTACTTC; CDR3aa: CASNRRGSGGTYEQYF
d_gene: .; v_gene: TRBV7-2; j_gene: TRBJ1-3; abundance: few; CDR3nt: TGTGCCAGCAGCCCCTTTCAAGGACAGAGATATGGAAACACCATATATTTT; CDR3aa: CASSPFQGQRYGNTIYF
d_gene: TRBD1; v_gene: TRBV6-5; j_gene: TRBJ2-4; abundance: .; CDR3nt: TGTGCCAGCAGCCCCGGGACAGGGAGCCGGAAAAACATTCAGTACTTC; CDR3aa: CASSPGTGSRKNIQYF
d_gene: .; v_gene: TRBV7-2; j_gene: TRBJ2-7; abundance: many; CDR3nt: TGTGCCAGCAGCACCCACGGGAGAGAGCAGTACTTC; CDR3aa: CASSTHGREQYF
d_gene: TRBD2; v_gene: TRBV20-1; j_gene: TRBJ2-7; abundance: many; CDR3nt: TGCAGTGCTAGACAAGACGGACTAGCTGACGAGCAGTACTTC; CDR3aa: CSARQDGLADEQYF
d_gene: TRBD1; v_gene: TRBV28; j_gene: TRBJ1-1; abundance: few; CDR3nt: TGTGCCAGCAGTCTCGACAGGGGAGCTTTCTTT; CDR3aa: CASSLDRGAFF
d_gene: .; v_gene: TRBV7-2; j_gene: TRBJ2-1; abundance: many; CDR3nt: TGTGCCCTTCTGACTAGTCGGATCAATGAGCAGTTCTTC; CDR3aa: CALLTSRINEQFF
d_gene: TRBD1; v_gene: TRBV5-5; j_gene: TRBJ2-1; abundance: few; CDR3nt: TGTGCCAGCAGCTTAGTCGGGACAGAAGACAATGAGCAGTTCTTC; CDR3aa: CASSLVGTEDNEQFF
d_gene: TRBD1; v_gene: TRBV7-2; j_gene: TRBJ1-1; abundance: .; CDR3nt: TGTGCCAGCAGCCGACAGGGGCACACTGAAGCTTTCTTT; CDR3aa: CASSRQGHTEAFF
d_gene: .; v_gene: TRBV15; j_gene: TRBJ1-2; abundance: .; CDR3nt: TGTGCCACCAGCAGAGGGGCAGCCTATGGCTACACCTTC; CDR3aa: CATSRGAAYGYTF
d_gene: TRBD1; v_gene: TRBV5-1; j_gene: TRBJ2-2; abundance: many; CDR3nt: TGCGCCAGCAGCTCACAGGGGATCACCGGGGAGCTGTTTTTT; CDR3aa: CASSSQGITGELFF
d_gene: TRBD2; v_gene: TRBV23-1; j_gene: TRBJ2-1; abundance: many; CDR3nt: TGCGCCAGCACTCCTACCGGGACTAGCGGGGGGCGATGGTACAATGAGCAGTTCTTC; CDR3aa: CASTPTGTSGGRWYNEQFF
d_gene: .; v_gene: TRBV9; j_gene: TRBJ2-1; abundance: .; CDR3nt: TGTGCCAGCAGCGTAGCTACATTTGGTAGTTACAATGAGCAGTTCTTC; CDR3aa: CASSVATFGSYNEQFF
d_gene: .; v_gene: TRBV12-3/TRBV12-4; j_gene: TRBJ1-5; abundance: few; CDR3nt: TGTGCCAGCAGTTCCTCGGGAGGGGGGATCGATCAGCCCCAGCATTTT; CDR3aa: CASSSSGGGIDQPQHF
d_gene: TRBD1; v_gene: TRBV7-3; j_gene: TRBJ2-3; abundance: many; CDR3nt: TGTGCCAGCAGCCCCAGGGACAGGGGTGATACGCAGTATTTT; CDR3aa: CASSPRDRGDTQYF
d_gene: TRBD1; v_gene: TRBV6-2/TRBV6-3; j_gene: TRBJ2-3; abundance: many; CDR3nt: TGTGCCAGCGGGGACAGGGCGGATACGCAGTATTTT; CDR3aa: CASGDRADTQYF
d_gene: TRBD1; v_gene: TRBV12-3/TRBV12-4; j_gene: TRBJ1-1; abundance: many; CDR3nt: TGTGCCAGCACCCTGACAGGGGGCGCCGCGGCTTTCTTT; CDR3aa: CASTLTGGAAAFF
d_gene: TRBD2; v_gene: TRBV5-1; j_gene: TRBJ2-5; abundance: many; CDR3nt: TGCGCCAGCAGCCCCGGGACTAGCGGGGCCCAAGAGACCCAGTACTTC; CDR3aa: CASSPGTSGAQETQYF
d_gene: TRBD1; v_gene: TRBV27; j_gene: TRBJ1-1; abundance: few; CDR3nt: TGTGCCAGCGTCCCTCATAACAGGGGGAAGGATGAAGCTTTCTTT; CDR3aa: CASVPHNRGKDEAFF
d_gene: TRBD2; v_gene: TRBV7-2; j_gene: TRBJ2-3; abundance: many; CDR3nt: TGTGCCAGCAGCTTAGTCGGGGGGGGAGCAGATACGCAGTATTTT; CDR3aa: CASSLVGGGADTQYF
d_gene: TRBD1; v_gene: TRBV7-9; j_gene: TRBJ1-2; abundance: few; CDR3nt: TGTGCCAGCAGCGAGGGGACAGGGGGCGCTTATGGCTATGGCTACACCTTC; CDR3aa: CASSEGTGGAYGYGYTF